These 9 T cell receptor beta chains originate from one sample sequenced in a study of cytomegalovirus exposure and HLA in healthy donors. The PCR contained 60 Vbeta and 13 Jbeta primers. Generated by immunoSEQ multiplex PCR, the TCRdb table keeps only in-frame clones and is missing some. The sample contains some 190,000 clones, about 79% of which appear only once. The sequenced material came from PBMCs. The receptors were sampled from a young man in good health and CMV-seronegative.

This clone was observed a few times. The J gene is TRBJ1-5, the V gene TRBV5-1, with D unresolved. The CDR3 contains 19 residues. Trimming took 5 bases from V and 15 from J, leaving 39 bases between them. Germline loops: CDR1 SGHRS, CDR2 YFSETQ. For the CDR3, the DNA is TGCGCCAGCAGTACGGGGAGACCCTTTGATTGCAATCAGCCCCAGCATCGGCATTTT. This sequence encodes CASSTGRPFDCNQPQHRHF.

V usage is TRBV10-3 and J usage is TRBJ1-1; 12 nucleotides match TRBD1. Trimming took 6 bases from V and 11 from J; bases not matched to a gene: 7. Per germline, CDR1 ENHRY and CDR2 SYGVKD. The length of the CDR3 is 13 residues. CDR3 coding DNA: TGTGCCATCAGCGGGGACAGGGGGCGTTCGGCTTTCTTT. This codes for CAISGDRGRSAFF.

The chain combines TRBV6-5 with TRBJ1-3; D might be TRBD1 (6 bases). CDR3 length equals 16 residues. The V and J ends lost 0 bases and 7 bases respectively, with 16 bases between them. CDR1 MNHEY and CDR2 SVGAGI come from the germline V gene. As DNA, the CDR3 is TGTGCCAGCAGTTACTCGCTGCCGGTTAGGGGGAACACCATATATTTT. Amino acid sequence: CASSYSLPVRGNTIYF.

This CDR3 is CSVEGGGLEAFF. DNA of the CDR3: TGCAGCGTTGAAGGAGGGGGCCTGGAAGCTTTCTTT. The chain has TRBV29-1 and TRBJ1-1; 7 nucleotides line up with TRBD1. CDR1 and CDR2 (germline): SQVTM, ANQGSEA. Losses at the gene ends were 1 base for V and 8 bases for J; bases not matched to a gene: 4. There are 12 residues in the CDR3.

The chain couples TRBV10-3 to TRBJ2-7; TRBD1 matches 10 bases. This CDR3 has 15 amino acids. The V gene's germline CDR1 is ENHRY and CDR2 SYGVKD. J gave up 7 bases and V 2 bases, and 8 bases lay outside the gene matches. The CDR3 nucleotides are TGTGCCATCAGTGAGCGGGGACAGGGGTCTAGGGAGCAGTACTTC. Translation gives CAISERGQGSREQYF.

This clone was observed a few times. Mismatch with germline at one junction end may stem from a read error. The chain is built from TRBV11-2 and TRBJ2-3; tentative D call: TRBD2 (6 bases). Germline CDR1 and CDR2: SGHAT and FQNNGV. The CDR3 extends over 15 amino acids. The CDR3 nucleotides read TGTGCCAGCAGCCTCCGGGGGTTCAGCAAAGATACGCAGTATTTT. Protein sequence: CASSLRGFSKDTQYF.

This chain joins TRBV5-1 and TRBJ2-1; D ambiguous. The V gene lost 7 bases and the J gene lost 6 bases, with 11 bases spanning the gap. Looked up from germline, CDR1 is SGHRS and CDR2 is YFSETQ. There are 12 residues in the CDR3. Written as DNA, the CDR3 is TGCGCCAGCTCATCGGAGCCCAATGAGCAGTTCTTC. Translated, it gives CASSSEPNEQFF.

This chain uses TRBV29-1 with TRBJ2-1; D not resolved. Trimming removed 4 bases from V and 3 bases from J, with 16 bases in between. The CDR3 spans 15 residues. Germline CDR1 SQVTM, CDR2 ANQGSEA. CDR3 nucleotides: TGCAGCGTTGCCCCCCGACCGACATTCTACAATGAGCAGTTCTTC. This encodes CSVAPRPTFYNEQFF.

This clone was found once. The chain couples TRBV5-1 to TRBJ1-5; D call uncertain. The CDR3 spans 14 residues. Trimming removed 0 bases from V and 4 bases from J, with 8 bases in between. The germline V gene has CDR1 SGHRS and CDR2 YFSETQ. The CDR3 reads CASSLGEWNQPQHF. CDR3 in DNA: TGCGCCAGCAGCTTGGGAGAGTGGAATCAGCCCCAGCATTTT.